This record looks at one TCR beta chain sequence and its context. Libraries were prepared by immunoSEQ multiplex PCR; TCRdb keeps only in-frame clonotypes and omits some of them. The table records around 380,000 clones, 81% of them present only once. V was clipped by 0 bases and J by 2 bases; unmatched bases: 17. The CDR3 contains 21 residues. Germline assignment: CDR1 MRHNA and CDR2 SNTAGT. The data belong to a study of blood T cell repertoires in COVID-19. This sequence joins TRBV6-4 and TRBJ1-3; 9 bases match TRBD1. The TCR sequence derives from a human donor with acute or convalescent COVID-19. The donor label of this sample is uncertain. The specimen sequenced was peripheral blood. This CDR3 reads CASSDSSLWDRVFLAGNTIYF. CDR3 DNA: TGTGCCAGCAGTGACTCGAGTTTATGGGACAGGGTTTTTTTGGCTGGAAACACCATATATTTT.